This is a list of T cell receptor beta chains from one sample in a study of T cell responses to AZD1222 COVID-19 vaccine. Some clones are missing from TCRdb's copy, which holds only in-frame ones; the method was immunoSEQ multiplex PCR. The sample records 95,000 to 100,000 clones, 70% to 90% being singletons. The sample was peripheral blood, taken on day 0 of AZD1222 vaccination. These receptor sequences come from an adult in good health. Both conserved end residues are trimmed from each CDR3.

AWSVGGGGEQF	TRBV30	TRBJ2-1
ASSLAGTDTQY	TRBV5-4	TRBJ2-3
ATSRDPNGRLTYNEQF	TRBV15	TRBJ2-1
ASSRGQGSVDTQY	TRBV6-4	TRBJ2-3
ASSFTGVPYEQY	TRBV5-1	TRBJ2-7
ASSYDKAGFYGYT	TRBV27	TRBJ1-2
ASSLEATNEKLF	TRBV11-2	TRBJ1-4
ASSSLTGTGIFNYGYT	TRBV28	TRBJ1-2
ASSVTGGVSGYT	TRBV28	TRBJ1-2
ASSQTGTAFEQY	TRBV3-1/TRBV3-2	TRBJ2-7
ARTERFTDTQY	TRBV30	TRBJ2-3
ASSYSGTRSTGELF	TRBV6-5	TRBJ2-2
ASSFIPRPTGVWNQPQH	TRBV28	TRBJ1-5
ASSFDGDNEKLF	TRBV28	TRBJ1-4
ASSTGTPIDEQY	TRBV28	TRBJ2-7
ASSPRFEAF	TRBV2	TRBJ1-1
ASGPGTGSYEQY	TRBV2	TRBJ2-7
ASSRDRNNQPQH	TRBV11-2	TRBJ1-5
ASSLAFTLNTEAF	TRBV7-9	TRBJ1-1
ASSYAEQVDEAF	TRBV19	TRBJ1-1
ASSPDTSGGVNEQF	TRBV28	TRBJ2-1
ASTGQGGSPLH	TRBV19	TRBJ1-6
AWSGFEGQGIQETQY	TRBV30	TRBJ2-5
ASSMGREYEKLF	TRBV19	TRBJ1-4
ASSLSSNQPQH	TRBV12-3/TRBV12-4	TRBJ1-5
SVGGVRDRDYEQY	TRBV29-1	TRBJ2-7
ASSPSGVGNQPQH	TRBV9	TRBJ1-5
ASNLDNLNQPQH	TRBV6-5	TRBJ1-5
ASSQIEGNKSYSNQPQH	TRBV3-1/TRBV3-2	TRBJ1-5
ASSWGPNTEAF	TRBV27	TRBJ1-1
ASSFTVNTEAF	TRBV9	TRBJ1-1
ASSLGLGTTTGNEQF	TRBV7-2	TRBJ2-1
ASSVVSYSLNDEQY	TRBV3-1/TRBV3-2	TRBJ2-7
ASSLGDRSPLH	TRBV5-4	TRBJ1-6
ASNQAGGTGELF	TRBV6-5	TRBJ2-2
ASATTGNTGELF	TRBV5-1	TRBJ2-2
ASSPLAGLADTQY	TRBV5-1	TRBJ2-3
ARGPAGGMYNEQF	TRBV5-1	TRBJ2-1
ASSFSQGASTEAF	TRBV5-1	TRBJ1-1
ASHSGNYNSPLH	TRBV6-5	TRBJ1-6
ASSFQGAGTEAF	TRBV7-2	TRBJ1-1
ASSKMNYGYT	TRBV7-2	TRBJ1-2
ASSVELAGPISYNEQF	TRBV9	TRBJ2-1
ASSLGQGTNEQF	TRBV6-6	TRBJ2-1
ASSQQISGANVLT	TRBV3-1/TRBV3-2	TRBJ2-6
ASRPGGIGTEAF	TRBV28	TRBJ1-1
ASSPTPGSYEQY	TRBV5-1	TRBJ2-7
AISQKGSNQPQH	TRBV10-3	TRBJ1-5
ASSLQQGSTEAF	TRBV5-1	TRBJ1-1
ASSMTGLAVNTGELF	TRBV19	TRBJ2-2
ASSIRDRGAKLF	TRBV19	TRBJ1-4
ASSPSHEQF	TRBV7-9	TRBJ2-1
ASSPGDRGRFGGRRTEAF	TRBV5-1	TRBJ1-1